These 27 T cell receptor beta chains share one sample of origin, sequenced in a study of shared clonotypes between healthy human individuals. TCRdb's table, derived via immunoSEQ multiplex PCR, lists solely in-frame clones and lacks some. The data hold approximately 1.9 million clones, with 85% to 95% observed a single time. Naive-designated CD8 cells lacked CD45RO, were positively enriched for CCR7, and omitted terminally differentiated effector memory CD45RA+ cells. Sample: naive CD8+ T cells from PBMCs. Receptors originate from a man aged 18 to 30 in good health. Some clones in this sample may be carry-over from other donors' samples.

The chain joins TRBV19 to TRBJ2-7; D unresolved. The CDR3 sequence is 13 residues long. Trimming cost V 4 bases and J 1 base, with 8 bases left between them. Germline loops: CDR1 LNHDA, CDR2 SQIVND (reference sequence). The CDR3 DNA sequence: TGTGCCAGTAGTACTATTATTTCCTACGAGCAGTACTTC. It codes for CASSTIISYEQYF.

The J gene is TRBJ2-2, the V gene TRBV4-1; no clear D gene. This CDR3 region has 14 residues. Trimming took off 4 bases at V and 2 bases at J, with 8 bases between the two ends. Germline V gene data show CDR1 as MGHRA and CDR2 as YSYEKL. CDR3 sequence: CASSRLVNTGELFF. The CDR3 nucleotides are TGCGCCAGCAGCCGCCTCGTCAACACCGGGGAGCTGTTTTTT.

This chain uses TRBV9 with TRBJ2-6; maybe TRBD1 (5 bases). V was shortened by 3 bases and J by 0 bases, with 13 bases between the two germline ends. The CDR3 covers 17 residues. Germline V lookup: CDR1 SGDLS, CDR2 YYNGEE. The CDR3 region is CASSDRQSPSGANVLTF. DNA of the CDR3: TGTGCCAGCAGCGACCGACAGTCACCCTCTGGGGCCAACGTCCTGACTTTC.

The rearrangement joins TRBV10-3 to TRBJ2-7; the D is unclear. Germline loops: CDR1 ENHRY, CDR2 SYGVKD. The V end was cut by 2 bases, the J end by 9 bases, with 14 bases between. The length of the CDR3 is 13 residues. The CDR3 bases are TGTGCCATCAGTGAGATGTTGGGCTATGGGCAGTACTTC. Its translation is CAISEMLGYGQYF.

CDR3 nucleotides: TGTGCCAGCAGTTACCAGTCCCGGGAGACCCAGTACTTC. Its protein is CASSYQSRETQYF. This chain connects TRBV6-6 to TRBJ2-5, with D unresolved. The germline gives CDR1 MNHNY, CDR2 SVGAGI (reference sequence). This CDR3 is built from 13 residues. Between the trimmed V and J ends, which lost 2 bases and 5 bases, there was a span of 9 bases.

The chain combines TRBV28 with TRBJ1-1; D unclear. The V end was cut by 1 base, the J end by 1 base, with 10 bases between. Germline loops: CDR1 MDHEN, CDR2 SYDVKM. The CDR3 covers 15 residues. The CDR3 region has the DNA TGTGCCAGCAGTTTATATTTAAAGGGGAACACTGAAGCTTTCTTT. Protein: CASSLYLKGNTEAFF.

The rearrangement uses TRBV7-2 and TRBJ1-2; D uncertain. There are 15 residues in the CDR3. Trimming removed 0 bases at V and 0 bases at J, with 8 bases between. The V gene's germline CDR1 is SGHTA and CDR2 FQGNSA. The CDR3 loop reads CASSLAAAPNYGYTF. For the CDR3, the DNA is TGTGCCAGCAGCTTAGCGGCAGCCCCTAACTATGGCTACACCTTC.

The V and J genes are TRBV10-3 and TRBJ2-2, with D perhaps matching TRBD1 (6 bases). CDR1 is ENHRY and CDR2 is SYGVKD in the germline V gene. V was trimmed by 6 bases and J by 11 bases, leaving 13 bases between them. There are 12 residues in the CDR3. CDR3 loop: CAIRGMDRELFF. The CDR3 DNA is TGTGCCATCAGAGGGATGGACAGAGAGCTGTTTTTT.

The chain combines TRBV28 with TRBJ2-3, with 7 bases that match TRBD1. This CDR3 has 17 amino acids. Germline V gene lookup returns CDR1 MDHEN and CDR2 SYDVKM. Trimming took 2 bases from V and 1 from J; bases not matched to a gene: 9. In DNA, the CDR3 is TGTGCCAGCAGTTTACCTGCAACAGGGGAACGCACAGATACGCAGTATTTT. Its protein product is CASSLPATGERTDTQYF.

Details on this clone: Additional DNA sequences in this sample encode the identical CDR3. The chain links TRBV27 to TRBJ1-1; unclear D gene. The CDR3 contains 13 residues. Per germline, CDR1 MNHEY and CDR2 SMNVEV (reference sequence). The V and J ends lost 6 bases and 1 base respectively, with 9 bases between them. CDR3 sequence reads: CASSWQANTEAFF. The DNA of the CDR3 is TGTGCCAGCAGCTGGCAGGCGAACACTGAAGCTTTCTTT.

Concerning this clone: This sample includes further DNA sequences coding for the same CDR3. The V and J genes are TRBV7-9 and TRBJ1-4; the D is unclear. The germline CDR1 and CDR2 sequences are SEHNR and FQNEAQ (reference sequence). Trimming took 1 base from V and 0 from J, leaving 3 bases between them. This CDR3 is built from 14 residues. CDR3 nucleotides: TGTGCCAGCAGCTTAGAGCCAACTAATGAAAAACTGTTTTTT. Residues: CASSLEPTNEKLFF.

In this sample, this clone turned up once. V gene TRBV27 combines with J gene TRBJ2-1; no definite D call. The CDR3 consists of 14 residues. Between the trimmed V and J ends, which lost 7 bases and 0 bases, there was a span of 10 bases. CDR1 and CDR2 (germline): MNHEY, SMNVEV (reference sequence). CDR3 coding DNA: TGTGCCAGCACCATAACAGCCTCCTACAATGAGCAGTTCTTC. This translates into CASTITASYNEQFF.

CDR3 in DNA: TGTGCCAGCAGTAGAGCAGTCACAGATACGCAGTATTTT. Amino acid sequence: CASSRAVTDTQYF. The chain recombines TRBV27 with TRBJ2-3; D is ambiguous. Germline values: CDR1 MNHEY, CDR2 SMNVEV (reference sequence). The length of the CDR3 is 13 residues. Trimming removed 5 bases at V and 2 bases at J, with 8 bases between.

V gene TRBV19 combines with J gene TRBJ1-2, with no clear D. V lost 4 bases and J 5 bases, leaving 23 bases between the germline ends. This CDR3 has 17 residues. Germline lookup yields CDR1 LNHDA and CDR2 SQIVND (reference sequence). The CDR3 coding sequence is TGTGCCAGTAGTACCCCGCGTCAAGGGCGGGTCCCTTATGGCTACACCTTC. It codes for CASSTPRQGRVPYGYTF.

The V gene is TRBV5-1, the J gene TRBJ2-5, with 7 bases aligning to TRBD2. The CDR3 extends over 19 amino acids. With 2 bases clipped from V and 5 bases from J, the junction kept 21 bases outside the gene matches. Germline V gene data show CDR1 as SGHRS and CDR2 as YFSETQ. The CDR3: CASSFNPWSSGAVQETQYF. DNA of the CDR3: TGCGCCAGCAGCTTCAACCCCTGGTCTAGCGGAGCCGTCCAGGAGACCCAGTACTTC.

The chain combines TRBV27 with TRBJ2-7; either TRBD1 or TRBD2 may fit D (5 bases each). The CDR3 sequence is 15 residues long. V shed 1 base and J shed 2 bases, with 12 bases lying between them. Germline CDR1 MNHEY, CDR2 SMNVEV (reference sequence). This chain's CDR3 is CASSLWGTVAYEQYF. CDR3 nucleotides: TGTGCCAGCAGTTTATGGGGGACGGTGGCCTACGAGCAGTACTTC.

Notes on this clone: Distinct nucleotide sequences in the sample also encode this CDR3. The genes are TRBV9 and TRBJ2-5; no definite D call. V was cut by 0 bases and J by 3 bases, with 6 bases left in between. The CDR3 consists of 13 residues. The germline CDR1 and CDR2 sequences are SGDLS and YYNGEE. The CDR3 DNA is TGTGCCAGCAGCGTAGGTCACAAAGAGACCCAGTACTTC. This translates into CASSVGHKETQYF.

The rearrangement joins TRBV28 to TRBJ2-7, with TRBD2 matching 8 bases. J lost 3 bases, V lost 6 bases, and 10 bases had no gene match. CDR1 and CDR2 (germline): MDHEN, SYDVKM. CDR3 length equals 15 residues. CDR3 protein: CASRSGLVVFYEQYF. As DNA, the CDR3 is TGTGCCAGCAGGTCGGGACTAGTAGTATTCTACGAGCAGTACTTC.

The chain is built from TRBV7-8 and TRBJ2-3; 9 bases line up with TRBD2. Trimming removed 5 bases from V and 3 bases from J; junction bases left unmatched: 12. The CDR3 has 17 residues. CDR1 SGHVS and CDR2 FQNEAQ come from the germline V gene. The CDR3 sequence is CASSATLAGEGTDTQYF. The CDR3 nucleotides read TGTGCCAGCAGCGCGACTTTAGCGGGAGAGGGTACAGATACGCAGTATTTT.

To note about this clone: Other DNA variants within this sample encode the same CDR3. This sequence joins TRBV29-1 and TRBJ1-2; D is ambiguous. V lost 7 bases and J 4 bases, leaving 10 bases between the germline ends. This CDR3 region has 11 residues. Germline V gene sequence: CDR1 SQVTM, CDR2 ANQGSEA. Here the CDR3 DNA reads TGCAGCGCCCGGACTGTCTATGGCTACACCTTC. It yields the protein CSARTVYGYTF.

This clone was counted a single time. V gene TRBV27 combines with J gene TRBJ2-5; D possibly uses TRBD1 or TRBD2 (5 bases each). The CDR3 has 14 amino acids. In germline, CDR1 is MNHEY, CDR2 SMNVEV (reference sequence). V shed 3 bases and J shed 5 bases, with 13 bases lying between them. The CDR3 loop is CASSFTEGRETQYF. CDR3 coding DNA: TGTGCCAGCAGTTTCACCGAGGGACGGGAGACCCAGTACTTC.

V is TRBV27 and J is TRBJ2-7, with D hard to call. Germline CDR1 MNHEY, CDR2 SMNVEV (reference sequence). This CDR3 has 13 amino acids. Trimming took 3 bases from V and 3 from J, leaving 9 bases between them. CDR3 DNA sequence: TGTGCCAGCAGTTTCCAGCAACACTACGAGCAGTACTTC. It is translated as CASSFQQHYEQYF.

This rearrangement joins TRBV7-2 to TRBJ1-1, with D unresolved. The CDR3 is 15 amino acids. V lost 2 bases, J lost 1 base, and 11 bases lay in between. CDR1 is SGHTA, CDR2 FQGNSA, per germline. The CDR3 region has the DNA TGTGCCAGCAGCTTAAGCGCCCGCGGGAACACTGAAGCTTTCTTT. This sequence encodes CASSLSARGNTEAFF.

V usage is TRBV5-8 and J usage is TRBJ2-1; D is possibly TRBD1 (6 bases). The germline V gene encodes CDR1 SGHTS and CDR2 YDEGEE. The CDR3 consists of 15 residues. V lost 6 bases and J lost 6, with 19 bases in between. Here the CDR3 DNA reads TGTGCCAGCACCGCCCGAAGGACAGTCTCCAATGAGCAGTTCTTC. The encoded protein is CASTARRTVSNEQFF.

Concerning this clone: The same CDR3 arises from other DNA sequences in this sample as well. The J gene is TRBJ1-2, the V gene TRBV9, with 9 positions matching TRBD1. V shed 3 bases, J shed 2 bases, and the junction held 2 bases outside the gene matches. The CDR3 is made up of 14 amino acids. From germline, CDR1 is SGDLS and CDR2 YYNGEE. The CDR3 reads CASSAGTGNYGYTF. The CDR3 nucleotides are TGTGCCAGCAGCGCCGGGACAGGGAACTATGGCTACACCTTC.

This chain connects TRBV27 to TRBJ1-2, with a weak D call TRBD1 (5 bases). The CDR3 totals 14 residues. Trimming took off 3 bases at V and 3 bases at J, with 11 bases between the two ends. Germline V lookup: CDR1 MNHEY, CDR2 SMNVEV (reference sequence). Written as DNA, the CDR3 is TGTGCCAGCAGTTTTGTTCGGGGGGACTATGGCTACACCTTC. It encodes CASSFVRGDYGYTF.

The V call is TRBV10-3, the J call TRBJ2-1; no clear D. The CDR3 length is 12 residues. The ends were cut back, 2 bases at V and 10 bases at J, with 9 bases in the middle. Per germline, CDR1 ENHRY and CDR2 SYGVKD. Here the CDR3 DNA reads TGTGCCATCAGTGAGAGTGCCAGAGAGCAGTTCTTC. It specifies CAISESAREQFF.